The 21 T cell receptor beta chains reported below all come from one sample, sequenced in a study of T cell changes during pregnancy in multiple sclerosis. The data were produced by immunoSEQ multiplex PCR, yet TCRdb's version contains in-frame clones alone and is incomplete. The sample lists some 83,000 clones, 91% occurring once. The specimen comprised PBMCs, sampled in the first trimester of pregnancy. These receptor sequences come from a female donor in good health, serving as a control in a pregnancy study. Some clones in this sample may be carry-over from other donors' samples.

This chain links TRBV6-1 with TRBJ2-7; the D gene is possibly TRBD1 (5 bases). CDR1 is MNHNS, CDR2 SASEGT, per germline. V shed 3 bases and J shed 6 bases, with 12 bases lying between them. CDR3 length equals 13 residues. The CDR3 sequence is CASSDTPGSEQYF. CDR3 sequence (DNA): TGTGCCAGCAGTGATACCCCAGGGTCCGAGCAGTACTTC.

The chain recombines TRBV9 with TRBJ2-5; D unclear. V was clipped by 0 bases and J by 1 base, with 7 bases between them. Germline CDR1 reads SGDLS; CDR2 reads YYNGEE. CDR3 length: 14 amino acids. The CDR3 protein is CASSVDHTQETQYF. The CDR3 DNA sequence: TGTGCCAGCAGCGTAGATCACACCCAAGAGACCCAGTACTTC.

This chain uses TRBV15 with TRBJ1-4; 8 bases line up with TRBD1. The V gene's germline CDR1 is LNHNV and CDR2 YYDKDF (reference sequence). After removal of 3 bases from V and 5 bases from J, the junction contained 8 bases not matched to a gene. CDR3 length equals 16 residues. The CDR3 sequence: CATSSSRDRPNEKLFF. The CDR3 nucleotides are TGTGCCACCAGCAGCTCCCGGGACAGGCCAAATGAAAAACTGTTTTTT.

V usage is TRBV15 and J usage is TRBJ1-5; D is possibly TRBD1 (6 bases). The germline V and J ends were trimmed by 3 bases and 5 bases, with 11 bases remaining between them. The CDR3 sequence is 14 residues long. Germline CDR1 reads LNHNV; CDR2 reads YYDKDF (reference sequence). In DNA form, the CDR3 reads TGTGCCACCAGCAGGACGGACAGTCATCAGCCCCAGCATTTT. Translation gives CATSRTDSHQPQHF.

V is TRBV5-1 and J is TRBJ1-2, with 8 bases matching TRBD1. CDR1 and CDR2 from the germline V gene are SGHRS and YFSETQ. The junction had 6 bases not matched to a gene; V was cut back by 3 bases and J by 5 bases. The CDR3 covers 14 residues. The CDR3 DNA sequence: TGCGCCAGCAGCTCTCAACAGGGGGGATATGGCTACACCTTC. Translation: CASSSQQGGYGYTF.

This clone was detected only a few times. V usage is TRBV11-2 and J usage is TRBJ2-2, with 11 bases aligning to TRBD1. The CDR3 contains 15 residues. Germline V gene lookup returns CDR1 SGHAT and CDR2 FQNNGV. V shed 5 bases, J shed 5 bases, and the junction held 4 bases outside the gene matches. As DNA, the CDR3 is TGTGCCAGCAGCCCCCGGGACAGGGGGACCGGGGAGCTGTTTTTT. This codes for CASSPRDRGTGELFF.

The chain links TRBV7-9 to TRBJ1-5; 7 bases match TRBD1. This CDR3 spans 14 amino acids. Germline CDR1 reads SEHNR; CDR2 reads FQNEAQ (reference sequence). The junction had 8 bases not matched to a gene; V was cut back by 5 bases and J by 7 bases. CDR3 DNA sequence: TGTGCCAGCAGCCCTACAGGGGCCCGGCAGCCCCAGCATTTT. As protein: CASSPTGARQPQHF.

This clone was seen a single time. CDR3 bases: TGTGCCAGCAGACCTGGACAGGACACCGGGGAGCTGTTTTTT. It translates to CASRPGQDTGELFF. This sequence joins TRBV6-6 and TRBJ2-2; 7 bases line up with TRBD1. The CDR3 contains 14 residues. Trimming removed 6 bases from V and 3 bases from J; junction bases left unmatched: 4. Germline CDR1 is MNHNY and CDR2 is SVGAGI (reference sequence).

V and J are TRBV5-4 and TRBJ2-7; 9 nucleotides match TRBD2. Trimming removed 1 base from V and 6 bases from J; junction bases left unmatched: 5. The germline V gene encodes CDR1 SGHNT and CDR2 YYREEE (reference sequence). The CDR3 spans 14 residues. CDR3 sequence: CASSLKAGGREQYF. The DNA for the CDR3 is TGTGCCAGCAGCTTGAAGGCGGGGGGGCGCGAGCAGTACTTC.

The chain carries TRBV5-1 and TRBJ2-5, with 8 bases aligning to TRBD2. V gave up 4 bases and J gave up 1 base; unmatched junction bases: 9. Per germline, CDR1 SGHRS and CDR2 YFSETQ. The CDR3 covers 16 residues. CDR3 in DNA: TGCGCCAGCAGCCGGGGGAGCGGGGGTTTCCAAGAGACCCAGTACTTC. Amino acid sequence: CASSRGSGGFQETQYF.

The chain combines TRBV7-2 with TRBJ2-3; TRBD2 agrees at 7 bases. CDR1 is SGHTA and CDR2 is FQGNSA in the germline V gene. Trimming at V came to 3 bases and at J to 2 bases, leaving 2 bases not matched to a gene. This CDR3 spans 14 amino acids. The DNA of the CDR3 is TGTGCCAGCAGCTTCCTAGCGGTCACAGATACGCAGTATTTT. Translating gives CASSFLAVTDTQYF.

The chain employs TRBV6-5 and TRBJ2-3; 9 bases match TRBD1. Trimming at V came to 6 bases and at J to 4 bases, leaving 2 bases not matched to a gene. The CDR3 length is 13 residues. Germline CDR1 reads MNHEY; CDR2 reads SVGAGI. The CDR3 region has the DNA TGTGCCAGCAGCCGACAGGGGGCAGATACGCAGTATTTT. As protein: CASSRQGADTQYF.

This chain joins TRBV27 and TRBJ2-1; 8 bases line up with TRBD1. CDR3 size: 13 residues. CDR1 MNHEY and CDR2 SMNVEV come from the germline V gene (reference sequence). V trimming: 7 bases; J trimming: 7 bases; junction bases outside the gene matches: 6. The CDR3 protein is CASTQTGVNEQFF. CDR3 DNA: TGTGCCAGCACCCAGACAGGGGTGAATGAGCAGTTCTTC.

The chain is built from TRBV19 and TRBJ2-3, with 9 bases fitting TRBD2. Germline V gives CDR1 LNHDA, CDR2 SQIVND (reference sequence). The CDR3 runs 15 residues. The J segment lost 3 bases and the V segment lost 3 bases, leaving 4 bases of the junction unmatched. CDR3 DNA: TGTGCCAGTAGTATGGCGGGAGGGCGAACAGATACGCAGTATTTT. Translated, it gives CASSMAGGRTDTQYF.

The genes are TRBV5-1 and TRBJ1-2, with D maybe TRBD1 (5 bases). Trimming stripped 2 bases from V and 0 bases from J, with 14 bases between. The CDR3 length is 16 residues. Germline V CDR1 and CDR2: SGHRS, YFSETQ. The CDR3 DNA reads TGCGCCAGCAGCTTAGGCGGGGCTACTTCTAACTATGGCTACACCTTC. Amino acids: CASSLGGATSNYGYTF.

This clone is a singleton in its sample. V and J are TRBV19 and TRBJ1-6; no reliable D call. Germline V gives CDR1 LNHDA, CDR2 SQIVND (reference sequence). The CDR3 is 13 residues long. Trimming shortened V by 5 bases and J by 9 bases, and 11 bases separated the two germline ends. The CDR3 DNA follows: TGTGCCAGTAGTGCGTCTCATCTTTCACCCCTCCACTTT. It specifies CASSASHLSPLHF.

The chain is built from TRBV25-1 and TRBJ2-3; TRBD2 matches at 9 bases. This CDR3 comprises 16 residues. V dropped 2 bases and J dropped 3; count of bases not matched to a gene: 6. In germline, CDR1 is MGHDK, CDR2 SYGVNS. DNA of the CDR3: TGTGCCAGCAGTGAAGCTAGCGGGAAAGGGACAGATACGCAGTATTTT. Translating gives CASSEASGKGTDTQYF. The full variable domain, with the rest looked up from reference TRBV25-1 and TRBJ2-3, is EADIYQTPRYLVIGTGKKITLECSQTMGHDKMYWYQQDPGMELHLIHYSYGVNSTEKGDLSSESTVSRIRTEHFPLTLESARPSHTSQYLCASSEASGKGTDTQYFGPGTRLTVL.

This chain links TRBV28 with TRBJ2-7, with D hard to call. The length of the CDR3 is 17 residues. Trimming removed 3 bases from V and 6 bases from J, with 24 bases in between. CDR1 and CDR2 (germline): MDHEN, SYDVKM. The CDR3 nucleotides are TGTGCCAGCAGTTTGGGTCTCGGCAGGCAGGCGATCAGCGAGCAGTACTTC. Translated: CASSLGLGRQAISEQYF.

The rearrangement links TRBV11-2 to TRBJ2-3; D may be TRBD1 (6 bases). V lost 4 bases and J lost 0, with 14 bases in between. CDR3 size: 16 residues. The germline V gene has CDR1 SGHAT and CDR2 FQNNGV. The CDR3 here is CASSSPGTPSTDTQYF. DNA of the CDR3: TGTGCCAGCAGCTCCCCCGGGACACCTAGCACAGATACGCAGTATTTT.

The V and J genes are TRBV5-6 and TRBJ2-4, with no clear D. The CDR3 is 13 residues long. The V end lost 4 bases, the J end lost 7 bases, and 12 bases lay between the germline ends. CDR1 SGHDT and CDR2 YYEEEE come from the germline V gene. The CDR3 bases are TGTGCCAGCAGCCCAGTCCCTGGCAACATTCAGTACTTC. This codes for CASSPVPGNIQYF.

V is TRBV5-1 and J is TRBJ1-6; tentatively, D is TRBD1 (5 bases). CDR3 length: 17 residues. V was shortened by 0 bases and J by 7 bases, with 17 bases between the two germline ends. Germline values: CDR1 SGHRS, CDR2 YFSETQ. CDR3 DNA: TGCGCCAGCAGCTTGGTGGTCCGCAGGGAACTCAATTCACCCCTCCACTTT. Protein: CASSLVVRRELNSPLHF.